The subject of this entry is one T cell receptor beta chain. The source of the sample is a study of blood T cell repertoires in COVID-19. Looked up from germline, CDR1 is LGHNA and CDR2 is YSLEER. V was cut by 0 bases and J by 4 bases, with 9 bases left in between. This CDR3 is 14 amino acids long. Generated by immunoSEQ multiplex PCR, the TCRdb table keeps only in-frame clones and is missing some. The repertoire holds about 220,000 clones, with around 82% as singletons. This clonotype originated in a woman in her seventies with acute or convalescent COVID-19. The chain has TRBV4-3 and TRBJ1-2; D gene uncertain. Sequencing used peripheral blood. CDR3: CASSQEGSTYGYTF. In DNA, the CDR3 is TGCGCCAGCAGCCAAGAGGGCAGCACCTATGGCTACACCTTC.